Listed below are T cell receptor beta chains from one sample, sequenced in a study of glioma-infiltrating T cells. TCRdb reprocessed the multiplex PCR reads with MiXCR, giving one entry per CDR3 protein. The table lists about 93,000 distinct CDR3 sequences, roughly 39% of them singletons. Sequencing was done on a sample of glioma tissue, nonneoplastic brain tissue, or PBMCs (not recorded which). These receptors were obtained from a human donor with low-grade glioma or glioblastoma, undergoing nonglioma brain surgery, or in good health (not recorded which). Both conserved end residues are part of each CDR3. D genes are given only for firm matches. The size field is filled for only some rows; it gives once, few, many or a size class.

>.|TRBV7-2|TRBJ1-1|.
TGCGCCAGCAGCCAAGGAACCGGACATAGCACCGAAGCTTTCTTT
CASSQGTGHSTEAFF
>TRBD1|TRBV2|TRBJ2-3|.
TGTGCCAGCAGTGAGGGTCAGGGACAGGGGTCCAGCACAGACAAGCAGTATTTT
CASSEGQGQGSSTDKQYF
>.|TRBV7-2|TRBJ2-4|many
TGTGCCAGCAGCTTGGTGACTCGGGGCATTCAGTACTTC
CASSLVTRGIQYF
>.|TRBV7-9|TRBJ1-1|many
TGTGCCAGCAGCTTGGGGGGAGGGAACACTGAAGCTTTCTTT
CASSLGGGNTEAFF
>TRBD1|TRBV6-5|TRBJ1-2|.
TGTGCCAGCAGTTACGGACAGGGAGTCGGCTACACCTTC
CASSYGQGVGYTF
>TRBD1|TRBV6-2/TRBV6-3|TRBJ1-6|many
TGTGCCAGCAGTTACGACAGGGCTCGCGACAATTCACCCCTCCACTTT
CASSYDRARDNSPLHF
>TRBD2|TRBV11-2|TRBJ2-7|once
TGTGCCAGCAGCCTACTAGCGGGAGTACGGGAGCAGTACTTC
CASSLLAGVREQYF
>.|TRBV7-2|TRBJ2-1|many
TGTGCCAGCAGCTTAGATATGGACTATGAGCAGTTCTTC
CASSLDMDYEQFF
>.|TRBV20-1|TRBJ2-1|many
TGCAGTGCTAGCGACCTGAGCTCCTACAATGAGCAGTTCTTC
CSASDLSSYNEQFF
>TRBD1|TRBV28|TRBJ1-1|.
TGTGCCAGCAGCGTCGGAGGACAGGGGAGGACTGAAGCTTTCTTT
CASSVGGQGRTEAFF
>TRBD1|TRBV11-2|TRBJ1-5|once
TGTGCCAGCAGCTTAGAGACAGGGTATCAGCCCCAGCATTTT
CASSLETGYQPQHF